Here is one T cell receptor (beta chain) with its context. Antigen: not known. The data belong to a study of T cells expressing NK-cell markers. Turning to the study itself: Seropositivity for HCMV was found in most of the eight sequenced donors, with one seronegative.

General observations from the study: The study did not resolve the HCMV specificity of expanded NKG2C+ T cell clones. Of the CD8+ T cells in about 6 donors, 1.0-7.0% belonged to dominant NKG2C+ clonotypes.

Scientists made TCR beta cDNA using 5'RACE template switching with UMIs. No DNA is given; TCRdb re-called the 5' RACE reads and lists each CDR3 protein once. Its clone listing holds approximately 550,000 distinct CDR3 sequences. This CDR3 has 15 residues. The germline V gene encodes CDR1 DFQATT and CDR2 SNEGSKA (reference sequence). J is TRBJ1-5 and V is TRBV20-1; TCRdb reports TRBD1, a call that lacks DNA to check it against. The receptor was derived from a man between 18 and 29 years old in good health. Sequenced material: blood T cells: a sorted CD56 or NKG2C T cell subset, CD4+ or CD8+ T cells, or bulk PBMC T cells (not recorded which). The CDR3 spells CSARERGNTGQPQHF.